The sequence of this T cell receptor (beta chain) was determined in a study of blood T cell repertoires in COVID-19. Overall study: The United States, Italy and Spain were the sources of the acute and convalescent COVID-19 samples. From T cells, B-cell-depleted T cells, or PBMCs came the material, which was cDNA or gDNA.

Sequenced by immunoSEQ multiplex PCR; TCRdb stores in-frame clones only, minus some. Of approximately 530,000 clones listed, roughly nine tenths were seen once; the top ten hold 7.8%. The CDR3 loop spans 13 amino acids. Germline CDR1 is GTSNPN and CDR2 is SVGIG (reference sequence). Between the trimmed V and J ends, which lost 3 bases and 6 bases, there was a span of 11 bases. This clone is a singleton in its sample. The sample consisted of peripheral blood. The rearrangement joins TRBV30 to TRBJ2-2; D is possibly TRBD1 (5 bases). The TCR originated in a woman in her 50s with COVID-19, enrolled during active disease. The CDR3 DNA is TGTGCCTGGAGAGGGGCAGATGCCGGGGAGCTGTTTTTT. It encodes CAWRGADAGELFF.